This TCR beta chain originates from a study of blood T cell repertoires in COVID-19 (TCRdb year 2020). Regarding the complete study: Samples from collaborators originated in the United States, Italy and Spain and spanned both the acute and convalescent phases of COVID-19. The samples were drawn from the first 160 participants of the ongoing ImmuneRACE study and from 1,200 or so subjects provided by 6 global collaborators. Subjects who had been exposed to COVID-19, were actively infected with it, or had recovered from it provided the deeply sampled blood TCRbeta repertoires that made up the dataset. The sample metadata nearly always contained a de-identified subject ID, COVID-19 status, age in years and sex. Where HLA class I and class II types were available, the types were taken from metadata supplied by the sample provider, not from assay-based typing. The material from the prospective study consisted of cDNA or gDNA derived from T cells, B-cell-depleted T cells, or PBMCs. The repertoires were made available in a free public database intended to serve as a resource for research on the immune response to SARS-CoV-2. Findings and caveats that apply to the study as a whole: The amount of clinical and demographic metadata varied by source and participant and was provided uncurated.

V loses 2 bases, J loses 8 bases, and the germline ends lie 14 bases apart. The CDR3 measures 15 amino acids from cysteine to phenylalanine. Solely the CDR3 DNA is kept, with 45 bases framed from the first base. The germline V gene specifies SGHRS as CDR1 and YFSETQ as CDR2. Collaborating institutions collected whole blood in K2EDTA tubes following their own protocols. For TCRbeta analysis, collaborators shipped samples as frozen whole blood, isolated PBMCs, or DNA extracted from either of those sample types. A note on this clone: Its antigen is unknown. The record has no base qualities; no much larger clone is one base away.

TCRbeta CDR3 regions were amplified from genomic DNA using the immunoSEQ Assay, a bias-controlled multiplex PCR. The source study handled its data this way. The number of nucleated cells in each sample was estimated by amplification of reference gene primers within the assay. To quantify the absolute abundance of each unique TCRbeta CDR3 rearrangement, sequence reads were collapsed and filtered. For each sample, productive Simpson clonality was calculated as the square root of Simpson's diversity index across productive rearrangements. As stored in TCRdb, this immuneACCESS dataset retains in-frame rearrangements with V and J assigned. A fraction of the clones does not appear; measured against another copy, unresolved V genes explain less than half of the discrepancy, and the remainder lacks a known reason. The V and J calls and clone size come from that table; D and trimming were worked out from the DNA. For this sample there are about 95,000 clones; 89% appear just once. The ten largest clones take up about 3.7% of the sample.

Sequencing was done on a sample of peripheral blood. This clonotype was sampled from a woman in her 70s with acute or convalescent COVID-19. The V and J genes are TRBV5-1 and TRBJ1-6; TRBD1 could be the D gene, as 6 bases match. CDR3 region: CASSLGGSGYSPLHF. The bases read TGCGCCAGCAGCTTAGGGGGATCAGGGTATTCACCCCTCCACTTT.